This TCR beta chain derives from a study of vaccination effects on CD4 cells after COVID-19. Study details: Sampling occurred a median 72 days post second dose, range 14 to 241. Whole-study results and caveats: Late post-vaccination samples showed marked contraction of infection- and vaccine-induced clones. Healthy vaccinees' vaccine-induced clones included only 1 of 255 that recognized common cold coronaviruses.

Antigen-specific CD4+ T cells were expanded (with viral peptide pools) by the ViraFEST assay ahead of sequencing. Cultured cells yielded isolated CD4+ T cells after nine to ten days. Everyone in the study got two shots of either the BNT162b2 or mRNA-1273 vaccine. Profiling relied on immunoSEQ multiplex PCR, and the TCRdb table lists in-frame clones only, not all of them. The table has 20,000 to 30,000 clones, over 75% seen once. The CDR3 is made up of 14 amino acids. CDR1 SGHRS and CDR2 YFSETQ come from the germline V gene. This clone appeared a few times. Its antigen is not identified. An end of the junction does not agree with germline; a read error may underlie this.

The source material was CD4+ T cells from PBMCs cultured with HCoV-NL63 spike peptides, sampled after COVID-19 vaccination. J is TRBJ1-1 and V is TRBV5-1; D gene uncertain. This receptor was taken from a human donor who received a COVID-19 vaccine. The CDR3 protein is CASSLWVGNPEAFF. The CDR3 DNA sequence: TGCGCCAGCAGCTTGTGGGTAGGGAACCCTGAAGCTTTCTTT. The full variable domain, with the rest looked up from reference TRBV5-1 and TRBJ1-1, is KAGVTQTPRYLIKTRGQQVTLSCSPISGHRSVSWYQQTPGQGLQFLFEYFSETQRNKGNFPGRFSGRQFSNSRSEMNVSTLELGDSALYLCASSLWVGNPEAFFGQGTRLTVV.